These 9 T cell receptor beta chains share one sample of origin, sequenced in a study of blood T cell repertoires in COVID-19. Produced via immunoSEQ multiplex PCR; TCRdb's table is partial and in-frame only. Counted here are fewer than 200,000 clones, around 72% occurring once; the ten biggest clones make up about 3%. The sequencing sample was made of peripheral blood. Receptors originate from an elderly woman with acute or convalescent COVID-19.

The V gene is TRBV9, the J gene TRBJ2-1; 7 positions match TRBD1. The CDR3 consists of 15 residues. Germline lookup yields CDR1 SGDLS and CDR2 YYNGEE. J lost 6 bases, V lost 2 bases, and 8 bases had no gene match. The CDR3, as DNA: TGTGCCAGCAGCGTTGCCGCGACAGGGTTCAATGAGCAGTTCTTC. As protein: CASSVAATGFNEQFF.

This clone was seen only a few times. The chain uses TRBV4-1 and TRBJ2-1, with a weak D call TRBD1 (5 bases). Per germline, CDR1 MGHRA and CDR2 YSYEKL. Trimming shortened V by 4 bases and J by 14 bases, and 18 bases separated the two germline ends. CDR3 length equals 13 residues. This CDR3 reads CASSLLSGAEEFF. The CDR3 DNA reads TGCGCCAGCAGCCTACTGTCTGGGGCCGAGGAGTTCTTC.

This rearrangement joins TRBV2 to TRBJ2-1, with 7 positions matching TRBD2. Germline V gene sequence: CDR1 SNHLY, CDR2 FYNNEI. This CDR3 spans 14 amino acids. V shed 2 bases and J 10 bases; nucleotides not matched to a gene: 8. This CDR3 reads CASSEFRLAREQFF. The DNA of the CDR3 is TGTGCCAGCAGTGAATTCCGACTAGCCCGGGAGCAGTTCTTC.

The chain combines TRBV6-4 with TRBJ2-3, with 7 positions matching TRBD2. The trim removed 2 bases at V and 3 bases at J, leaving 8 bases unmatched. Germline loops: CDR1 MRHNA, CDR2 SNTAGT. The CDR3 sequence is 16 residues long. The CDR3 nucleotides read TGTGCCAGCAGTGACGAAATGGCGGGAGCGACAGATACGCAGTATTTT. Protein: CASSDEMAGATDTQYF.

The rearrangement uses TRBV3-1 (or the pseudogene TRBV3-2) and TRBJ2-1; TRBD1 matches 7 bases. This CDR3 contains 15 residues. Trimming removed 0 bases from V and 4 bases from J; junction bases left unmatched: 3. Germline lookup yields CDR1 LGHDT and CDR2 YNNKEL (reference sequence). CDR3 region: CASSQDRGQYNEQFF. CDR3 nucleotides: TGTGCCAGCAGCCAAGATCGGGGACAGTACAATGAGCAGTTCTTC.

The V and J genes are TRBV5-1 and TRBJ2-6; D not certain. V dropped 5 bases and J dropped 1 base, with 7 bases sitting between them. The CDR3 runs 14 residues. The V gene's germline CDR1 is SGHRS and CDR2 YFSETQ. The chain's CDR3 is CASRSGSGANVLTF. The CDR3 DNA is TGCGCCAGCAGGTCGGGTTCTGGGGCCAACGTCCTGACTTTC. The full variable domain, with the rest looked up from reference TRBV5-1 and TRBJ2-6, is KAGVTQTPRYLIKTRGQQVTLSCSPISGHRSVSWYQQTPGQGLQFLFEYFSETQRNKGNFPGRFSGRQFSNSRSEMNVSTLELGDSALYLCASRSGSGANVLTFGAGSRLTVL.

V gene TRBV28 combines with J gene TRBJ1-4; D not certain. The CDR3 has 13 residues. Trimming stripped 2 bases from V and 10 bases from J, with 11 bases between. CDR1 and CDR2 from the germline V gene are MDHEN and SYDVKM. The CDR3 bases are TGTGCCAGCAGTTTACACGATTCGGGAAAACTGTTTTTT. As protein: CASSLHDSGKLFF.

This rearrangement joins TRBV9 to TRBJ1-1; the D is unclear. This CDR3 contains 15 residues. Trimming took off 0 bases at V and 4 bases at J, with 13 bases between the two ends. Germline lookup yields CDR1 SGDLS and CDR2 YYNGEE. CDR3 sequence reads: CASSVGVSEATEAFF. The CDR3 coding sequence is TGTGCCAGCAGCGTAGGGGTCTCAGAGGCCACTGAAGCTTTCTTT.

This clone has just a few counts. This chain uses TRBV19 with TRBJ1-4; maybe TRBD1 (6 bases). This CDR3 is built from 15 residues. The germline V gene encodes CDR1 LNHDA and CDR2 SQIVND (reference sequence). V shed 2 bases and J shed 3 bases, with 10 bases lying between them. Written as DNA, the CDR3 is TGTGCCAGTAGTATAAAGGGACAATCTAATGAAAAACTGTTTTTT. It translates to CASSIKGQSNEKLFF.